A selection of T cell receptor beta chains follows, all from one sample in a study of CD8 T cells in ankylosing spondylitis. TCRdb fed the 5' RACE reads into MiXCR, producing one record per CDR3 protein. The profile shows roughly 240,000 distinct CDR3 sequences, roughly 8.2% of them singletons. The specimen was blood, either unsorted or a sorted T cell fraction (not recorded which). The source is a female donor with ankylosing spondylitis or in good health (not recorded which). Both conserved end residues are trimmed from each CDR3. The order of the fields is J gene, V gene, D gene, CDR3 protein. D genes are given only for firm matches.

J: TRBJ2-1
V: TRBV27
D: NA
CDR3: ASSLTWGHQHEQF

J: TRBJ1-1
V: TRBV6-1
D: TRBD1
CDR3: ASRRQGMNTEAF

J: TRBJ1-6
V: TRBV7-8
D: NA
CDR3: ASSSRRLENSPLH

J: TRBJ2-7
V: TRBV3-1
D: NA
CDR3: ASSHGDEQY

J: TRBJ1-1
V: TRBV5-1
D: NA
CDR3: ASVAGYAEGTEAF

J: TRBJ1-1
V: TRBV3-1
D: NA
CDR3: ASSQDVKSTAF

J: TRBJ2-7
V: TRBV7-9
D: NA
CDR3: ASSSDRTRH

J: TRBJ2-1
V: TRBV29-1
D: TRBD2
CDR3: SVGRGDNEQF

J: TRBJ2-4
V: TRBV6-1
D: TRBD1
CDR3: ASSGRTGGIDFGKNIQY

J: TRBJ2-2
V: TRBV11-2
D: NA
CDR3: ASSPRGPNTGELF

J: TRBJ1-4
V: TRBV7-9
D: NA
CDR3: ASSLGQDNEKLF

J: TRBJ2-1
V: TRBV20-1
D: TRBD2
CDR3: SARDLAGSYNEQF

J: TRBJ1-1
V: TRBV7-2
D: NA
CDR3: ASSPLSTGQAF

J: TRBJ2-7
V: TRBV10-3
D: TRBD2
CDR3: ATKASGNSYEQY

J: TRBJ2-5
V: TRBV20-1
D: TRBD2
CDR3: SASLAGAETQY

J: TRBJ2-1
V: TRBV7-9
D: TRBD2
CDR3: ASSLLYAGGGNEQF

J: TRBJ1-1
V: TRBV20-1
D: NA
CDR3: SAIGNTEAF

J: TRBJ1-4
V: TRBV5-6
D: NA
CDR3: TSSFRGPNEKLF

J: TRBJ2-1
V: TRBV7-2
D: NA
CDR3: ASSSRLEEILNNEQF

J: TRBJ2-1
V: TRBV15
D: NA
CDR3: ATSRGSRFGSEQF

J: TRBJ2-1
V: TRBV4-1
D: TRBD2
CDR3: ASSQMTSGRWGEQF

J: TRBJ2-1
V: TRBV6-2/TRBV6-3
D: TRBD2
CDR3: ASQPGLAGGPWGNEQF

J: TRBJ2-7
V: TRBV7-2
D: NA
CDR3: ASSWRGQTREQY

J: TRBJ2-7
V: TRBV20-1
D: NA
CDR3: SASKKTSSYGEQY

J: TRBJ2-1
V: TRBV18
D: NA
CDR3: ASFSGLNEQF

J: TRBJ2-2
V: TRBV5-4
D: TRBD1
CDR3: ASSLPDRGGTGELF

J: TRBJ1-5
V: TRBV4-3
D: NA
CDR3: ASSPFYLGGGGQPQH

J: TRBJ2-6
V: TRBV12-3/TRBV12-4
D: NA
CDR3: ASSPPGYSGANVLT

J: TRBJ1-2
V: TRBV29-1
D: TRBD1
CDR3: SFRQGSNYDYT

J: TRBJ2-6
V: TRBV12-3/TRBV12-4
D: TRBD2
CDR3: TSSFEAGDDSSGANVLT

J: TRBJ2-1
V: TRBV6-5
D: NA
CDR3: ASSFPDSYNEQF

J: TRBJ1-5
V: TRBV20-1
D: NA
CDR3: SAQQGWDQPQH

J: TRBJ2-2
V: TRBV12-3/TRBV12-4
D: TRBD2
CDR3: ATAGGGANTGELF

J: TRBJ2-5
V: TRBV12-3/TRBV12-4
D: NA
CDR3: ASAKGGETQY

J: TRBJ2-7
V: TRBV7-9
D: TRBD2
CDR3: ASSTTSGPGYQQY

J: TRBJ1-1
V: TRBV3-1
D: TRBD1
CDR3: ASSHLRGGQGENTEAF

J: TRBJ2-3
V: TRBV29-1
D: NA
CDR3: SVGGTGPGGSDTQY

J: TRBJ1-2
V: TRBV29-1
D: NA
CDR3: SVELGGYT

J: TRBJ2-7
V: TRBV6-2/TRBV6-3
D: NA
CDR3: ASSPPPGRGNYEQY

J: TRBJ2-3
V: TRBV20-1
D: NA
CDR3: SARVEATPDTQY

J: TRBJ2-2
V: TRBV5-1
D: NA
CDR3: ASSLEGDFGELF